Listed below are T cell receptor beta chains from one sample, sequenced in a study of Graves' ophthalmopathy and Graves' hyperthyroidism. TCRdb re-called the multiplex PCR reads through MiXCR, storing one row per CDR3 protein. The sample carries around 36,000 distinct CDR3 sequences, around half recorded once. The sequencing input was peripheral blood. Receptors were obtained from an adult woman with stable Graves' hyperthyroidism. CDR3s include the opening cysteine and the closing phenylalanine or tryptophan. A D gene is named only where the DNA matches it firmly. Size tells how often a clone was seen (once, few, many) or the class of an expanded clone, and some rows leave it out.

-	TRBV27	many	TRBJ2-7	CASSPYLGGPNEQYF	TGTGCCAGCAGCCCTTATTTAGGAGGGCCCAACGAGCAGTACTTC
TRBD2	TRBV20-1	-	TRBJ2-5	CSAWTGTSGSETQYF	TGCAGTGCTTGGACCGGGACTAGCGGTTCAGAGACCCAGTACTTC
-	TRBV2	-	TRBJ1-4	CASSEGRINEKLFF	TGTGCCAGCAGCGAGGGACGGATTAATGAAAAACTGTTTTTT
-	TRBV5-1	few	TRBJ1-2	CASSFRGANYGYTF	TGCGCCAGCAGCTTCCGGGGAGCTAACTATGGCTACACCTTC
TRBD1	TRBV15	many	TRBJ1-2	CATSRDDPEGAGYGYTF	TGTGCCACCAGCAGAGATGACCCGGAGGGGGCTGGCTATGGCTACACCTTC
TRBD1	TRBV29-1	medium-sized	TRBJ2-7	CSVGGDRGYEQYF	TGCAGCGTTGGGGGGGACAGGGGATACGAGCAGTACTTC
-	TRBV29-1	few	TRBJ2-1	CSVERSGDYNEQFF	TGCAGCGTTGAGAGGAGCGGTGACTACAATGAGCAGTTCTTC
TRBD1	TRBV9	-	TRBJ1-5	CASSPGTGIGQPQHF	TGTGCCAGCAGCCCCGGGACAGGGATAGGGCAGCCCCAGCATTTT
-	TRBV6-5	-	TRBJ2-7	CASSYGAWNEQYF	TGTGCCAGCAGTTACGGGGCTTGGAACGAGCAGTACTTC
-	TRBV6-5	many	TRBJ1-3	CASSYSAAGGNTIYF	TGTGCCAGCAGTTACTCGGCGGCTGGGGGAAACACCATATATTTT
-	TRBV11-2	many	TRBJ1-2	CASSLVRRQGGEDGYTF	TGTGCCAGCAGCTTAGTGAGGCGGCAGGGCGGGGAAGATGGCTACACCTTC
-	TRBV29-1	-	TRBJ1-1	CSDGGYVNTEAFF	TGCAGCGACGGGGGTTACGTGAACACTGAAGCTTTCTTT
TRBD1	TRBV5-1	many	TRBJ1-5	CASHSGQGNQPQHF	TGCGCCAGCCACTCGGGACAGGGCAATCAGCCCCAGCATTTT
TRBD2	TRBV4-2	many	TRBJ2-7	CASSQVLGTSGREQYF	TGTGCCAGCAGCCAAGTTCTCGGGACTAGCGGGCGCGAGCAGTACTTC
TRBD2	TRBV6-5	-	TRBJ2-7	CASSYSRVAGVNEQYF	TGTGCCAGCAGTTACTCGAGGGTGGCGGGAGTGAACGAGCAGTACTTC
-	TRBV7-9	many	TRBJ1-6	CASSLSLNPDSPLHF	TGTGCCAGCAGCTTATCGCTAAATCCGGATTCACCCCTCCACTTT
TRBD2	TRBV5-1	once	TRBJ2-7	CASSGTSESSYEQYF	TGCGCCAGCAGCGGGACTAGCGAAAGCTCCTACGAGCAGTACTTC
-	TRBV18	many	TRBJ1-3	CASSPRGDTIYF	TGTGCCAGCTCACCACGGGGAGACACCATATATTTT
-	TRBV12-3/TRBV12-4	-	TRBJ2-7	CASSLAAYEQYF	TGTGCCAGCAGTTTAGCAGCCTACGAGCAGTACTTC
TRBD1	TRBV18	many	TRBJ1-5	CASSDQGANQPQHF	TGTGCCAGCTCAGATCAGGGGGCGAATCAGCCCCAGCATTTT
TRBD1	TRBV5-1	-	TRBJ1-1	CASSLDRAGGMEAFF	TGCGCCAGCAGTTTGGATCGGGCAGGGGGTATGGAAGCTTTCTTT
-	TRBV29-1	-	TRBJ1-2	CSVVWGVSLGYTF	TGCAGCGTTGTATGGGGAGTCTCTTTAGGCTACACCTTC
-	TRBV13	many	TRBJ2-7	CASSFNGKGAYEQYF	TGTGCCAGCAGCTTTAACGGGAAAGGGGCCTACGAGCAGTACTTC
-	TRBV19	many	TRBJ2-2	CASSISYTPYTGELFF	TGTGCCAGTAGTATCTCATACACGCCGTACACCGGGGAGCTGTTTTTT
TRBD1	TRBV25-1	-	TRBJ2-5	CATSATGTGIIETQYF	TGTGCCACCAGTGCCACCGGGACAGGGATTATAGAGACCCAGTACTTC
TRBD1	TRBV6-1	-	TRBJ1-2	CASKRGDRNYGYTF	TGTGCCAGCAAACGAGGGGACAGAAACTATGGCTACACCTTC
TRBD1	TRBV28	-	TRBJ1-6	CATRGSGSSYNSPLHF	TGTGCCACCAGGGGGAGCGGGAGCTCCTATAATTCACCCCTCCACTTT
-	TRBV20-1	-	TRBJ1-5	CSARTGTHNQPQHF	TGCAGTGCTAGAACCGGGACACACAATCAGCCCCAGCATTTT
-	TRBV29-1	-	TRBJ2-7	CSVVRDNYEQYF	TGCAGCGTTGTCCGGGACAACTACGAGCAGTACTTC
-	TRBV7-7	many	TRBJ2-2	CASSYRVGGELFF	TGTGCTAGCAGCTACAGGGTTGGCGGGGAGCTGTTTTTT
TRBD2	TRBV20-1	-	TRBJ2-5	CSAREGSGRAVETQYF	TGCAGTGCTAGAGAGGGTAGCGGGAGGGCCGTAGAGACCCAGTACTTC
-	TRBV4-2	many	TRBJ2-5	CASSQVHRDTYQETQYF	TGTGCCAGCAGCCAAGTTCACCGGGACACCTACCAAGAGACCCAGTACTTC
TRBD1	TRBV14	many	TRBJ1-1	CASSHSRTGRAFF	TGTGCCAGCAGCCATTCTCGGACAGGGCGAGCTTTCTTT
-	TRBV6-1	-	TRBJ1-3	CASSPSGDGYTIYF	TGTGCCAGCAGCCCATCAGGGGATGGCTACACCATATATTTT
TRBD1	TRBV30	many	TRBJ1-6	CAWGPGQGGNSPLHF	TGTGCCTGGGGCCCCGGACAGGGTGGCAATTCACCCCTCCACTTT
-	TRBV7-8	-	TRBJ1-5	CASSLETSGMNQPQHF	TGTGCCAGCAGCTTGGAAACTAGCGGGATGAATCAGCCCCAGCATTTT
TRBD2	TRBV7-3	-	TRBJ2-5	CASRLAGDRETQYF	TGTGCCAGTAGACTAGCGGGAGATCGAGAGACCCAGTACTTC
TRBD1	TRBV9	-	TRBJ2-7	CASSKGTGGNEQYF	TGTGCCAGCAGCAAAGGGACAGGGGGCAATGAGCAGTACTTC
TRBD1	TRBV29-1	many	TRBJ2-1	CSASTGWNYNEQFF	TGCAGCGCCTCGACAGGGTGGAATTACAATGAGCAGTTCTTC
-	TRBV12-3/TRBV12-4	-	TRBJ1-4	CASRLPGAGEKLFF	TGTGCCAGCAGGTTACCAGGGGCTGGGGAAAAACTGTTTTTT
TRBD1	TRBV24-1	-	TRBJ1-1	CATSETGTAEAFF	TGTGCCACCAGTGAAACCGGGACAGCAGAAGCTTTCTTT
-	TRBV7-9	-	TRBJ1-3	CASSLVLSGNTIYF	TGTGCCAGCAGCTTAGTCCTCTCTGGAAACACCATATATTTT